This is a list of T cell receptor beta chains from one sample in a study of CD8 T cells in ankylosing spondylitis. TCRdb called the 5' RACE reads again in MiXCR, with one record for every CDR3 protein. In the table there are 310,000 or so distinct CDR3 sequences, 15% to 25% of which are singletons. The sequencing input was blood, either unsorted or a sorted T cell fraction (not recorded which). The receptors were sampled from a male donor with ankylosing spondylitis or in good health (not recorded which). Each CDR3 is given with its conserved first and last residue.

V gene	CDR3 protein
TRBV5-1	CASRAGGSADTQYF
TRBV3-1	CASSQGTEETQYF
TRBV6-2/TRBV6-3	CASADSFGPQHF
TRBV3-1	CASSQDLGGNSGNTIYF
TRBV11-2	CASSLGNIRDTQYF
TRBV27	CASMAAGRTDTQYF
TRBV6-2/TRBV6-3	CASSYPTVNTEAFF
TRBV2	CASSYGTSRNIQYF
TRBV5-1	CASSLAKGNTGELFF
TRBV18	CASSTVPSSEAFF
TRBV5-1	CASSLVSKGGELFF
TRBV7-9	CASSLATGGRGYTF
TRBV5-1	CASSLLAGAPSYNEQFF
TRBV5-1	CASSLDGISNQPQHF
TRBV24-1	CATSKTKGLELFF